Following are 8 T cell receptor beta chains from one sample sequenced in a study of cytomegalovirus exposure and HLA in healthy donors. Amplification used 60 Vbeta primers and 13 Jbeta primers. Some clones are missing from TCRdb's copy, which holds only in-frame ones; the method was immunoSEQ multiplex PCR. The sample shows about 120,000 clones, about 81% of them seen only once. The specimen sequenced was PBMCs. These receptors originate from a middle-aged woman in good health and CMV-seropositive.

The rearrangement uses TRBV4-2 and TRBJ2-3, with 11 positions matching TRBD2. CDR1 LGHNA and CDR2 YNFKEQ come from the germline V gene. J lost 4 bases, V lost 4 bases, and 16 bases had no gene match. The CDR3 totals 19 residues. DNA of the CDR3: TGTGCCAGCAGCCTCCGCGACAAGGTACTAGCGGGAGAGGCAGATACGCAGTATTTT. It translates to CASSLRDKVLAGEADTQYF.

The CDR3 DNA is TGTGCCAGCAGCTTAGGGACAGGTGGAAACACCATATATTTT. Translation: CASSLGTGGNTIYF. The chain links TRBV7-6 to TRBJ1-3; TRBD1 agrees at 7 bases. The CDR3 totals 14 residues. From germline, CDR1 is SGHVS and CDR2 FNYEAQ. V trimming: 1 base; J trimming: 3 bases; junction bases outside the gene matches: 0.

This clone ranks as medium-sized. The CDR3 DNA sequence: TGTGCCAGCGGTCCTAGCGGGGGGGGAGGGGAGACCCAGTACTTC. Translated: CASGPSGGGGETQYF. The chain joins TRBV6-5 to TRBJ2-5; 12 nucleotides agree with TRBD2. V was clipped by 8 bases and J by 5 bases; unmatched bases: 9. This CDR3 has 15 amino acids. The V gene's germline CDR1 is MNHEY and CDR2 SVGAGI.

V is TRBV11-3 and J is TRBJ2-7; possibly TRBD1 for D (5 bases). This CDR3 spans 12 amino acids. V lost 1 base and J lost 5, with 6 bases in between. The germline CDR1 and CDR2 sequences are SGHNT and YENEEA. DNA for the CDR3: TGTGCCAGCAGCTTAGCCAGGGACGAGCAGTACTTC. As protein: CASSLARDEQYF.

This chain uses TRBV28 with TRBJ2-3, with 7 bases aligning to TRBD2. V gave up 3 bases and J gave up 1 base; unmatched junction bases: 10. CDR1 MDHEN and CDR2 SYDVKM come from the germline V gene. The CDR3 totals 17 residues. The CDR3 is CASSFPRERDGTDTQYF. The CDR3, as DNA: TGTGCCAGCAGTTTTCCCCGGGAGCGGGATGGCACAGATACGCAGTATTTT.

This chain uses TRBV7-6 with TRBJ2-2; 10 bases are a match to TRBD1. Germline V gives CDR1 SGHVS, CDR2 FNYEAQ. V was pared by 1 base and J by 8 bases, with 4 bases of the junction left unmatched. The CDR3 totals 15 residues. CDR3 DNA sequence: TGTGCCAGCAGCTTAGGAGGGACAGGGGTTGGGGAGCTGTTTTTT. Translating gives CASSLGGTGVGELFF.

V gene TRBV7-6 combines with J gene TRBJ1-1, with a tentative D call TRBD1 (5 bases). This CDR3 is 12 amino acids long. Germline loops: CDR1 SGHVS, CDR2 FNYEAQ. Trimming took off 2 bases at V and 5 bases at J, with 6 bases between the two ends. The CDR3: CASSLSGTEAFF. The CDR3 DNA reads TGTGCCAGCAGCTTATCAGGGACTGAAGCTTTCTTT.

The rearrangement uses TRBV7-2 and TRBJ2-1; D ambiguous. V was clipped by 5 bases and J by 7 bases, with 15 bases between them. Looked up from germline, CDR1 is SGHTA and CDR2 is FQGNSA. CDR3 length: 14 amino acids. This CDR3 is CASSPNQVENEQFF. DNA for the CDR3: TGTGCCAGCAGCCCCAACCAGGTGGAAAATGAGCAGTTCTTC.